Following are 14 T cell receptor beta chains from one sample sequenced in a study of cytomegalovirus exposure and HLA in healthy donors. The PCR had 60 Vbeta and 13 Jbeta primers. Sequenced by immunoSEQ multiplex PCR; TCRdb stores in-frame clones only, minus some. The table has about 130,000 clones, 77% seen once. The sequenced material came from PBMCs. These receptors were obtained from a male donor in good health and CMV-seronegative.

The CDR3 bases are TGTGCCAGCGCTCCATATCGGGGATCCCATGGCTACACCTTC. As protein: CASAPYRGSHGYTF. V is TRBV2 and J is TRBJ1-2; D unresolved. The V end lost 8 bases, the J end lost 6 bases, and 19 bases lay between the germline ends. The germline CDR1 and CDR2 sequences are SNHLY and FYNNEI. There are 14 residues in the CDR3. Full variable domain (outside the CDR3, taken from reference TRBV2 and TRBJ1-2): EPEVTQTPSHQVTQMGQEVILRCVPISNHLYFYWYRQILGQKVEFLVSFYNNEISEKSEIFDDQFSVERPDGSNFTLKIRSTKLEDSAMYFCASAPYRGSHGYTFGSGTRLTVV.

V gene TRBV7-2 combines with J gene TRBJ1-1; D is undetermined. Germline values: CDR1 SGHTA, CDR2 FQGNSA. Deletions cut 1 base from V and 8 bases from J, with 11 bases between. The CDR3 is 13 residues long. Here the CDR3 DNA reads TGTGCCAGCAGCTTAGTTGGCCGGAGGGAAGCTTTCTTT. It yields the protein CASSLVGRREAFF.

V gene TRBV6-1 combines with J gene TRBJ1-1; 7 nucleotides align to TRBD1. After removal of 7 bases from V and 5 bases from J, the junction contained 7 bases not matched to a gene. Germline lookup yields CDR1 MNHNS and CDR2 SASEGT. This CDR3 has 13 residues. The CDR3 coding sequence is TGTGCCAGCACCTTACAGGGGAGAACTGAAGCTTTCTTT. Its translation: CASTLQGRTEAFF.

The V and J genes are TRBV4-1 and TRBJ2-7; weak D call: TRBD2 (6 bases). From germline, CDR1 is MGHRA and CDR2 YSYEKL. The CDR3 has 15 amino acids. V lost 1 base to trimming and J lost 0 bases, with 10 bases between them. The CDR3 is CASSQVMGGSYEQYF. CDR3 sequence (DNA): TGCGCCAGCAGCCAAGTAATGGGGGGCTCCTACGAGCAGTACTTC.

V and J are TRBV13 and TRBJ2-1, with 9 bases aligning to TRBD2. Germline CDR1 is PRHDT and CDR2 is FYEKMQ (reference sequence). V shed 4 bases and J 3 bases; nucleotides not matched to a gene: 4. CDR3 size: 15 residues. This chain's CDR3 is CASSWSGGIYNEQFF. The CDR3 DNA sequence: TGTGCCAGCAGCTGGAGCGGGGGGATCTACAATGAGCAGTTCTTC.

The V and J genes are TRBV5-1 and TRBJ1-5; possible D gene TRBD1, 5 bases. The CDR3 totals 14 residues. Trimming removed 0 bases at V and 2 bases at J, with 6 bases between. Germline V lookup: CDR1 SGHRS, CDR2 YFSETQ. In DNA, the CDR3 is TGCGCCAGCAGCTTGGGGGGGGGCAATCAGCCCCAGCATTTT. It yields the protein CASSLGGGNQPQHF.

This clone has just one count. This chain joins TRBV7-3 and TRBJ1-1; maybe TRBD1 (6 bases). The CDR3 covers 13 residues. V was pared by 5 bases and J by 7 bases, with 14 bases between. Germline V gene data show CDR1 as SGHTA and CDR2 as FQGTGA. The CDR3 loop is CASSPHRVHEAFF. In DNA, the CDR3 is TGTGCCAGCAGCCCTCACAGGGTCCATGAAGCTTTCTTT.

The rearrangement links TRBV30 to TRBJ2-2, with 7 bases matching TRBD2. V was pared by 3 bases and J by 4 bases, with 8 bases of the junction left unmatched. The CDR3 spans 15 residues. Germline CDR1 reads GTSNPN; CDR2 reads SVGIG (reference sequence). CDR3 coding DNA: TGTGCCTGGAGCGAGGAACTAGCGCGCACCGGGGAGCTGTTTTTT. Amino acids: CAWSEELARTGELFF.

The chain couples TRBV5-1 to TRBJ2-1, with no clear D. The V end lost 5 bases, the J end lost 8 bases, and 17 bases lay between the germline ends. CDR3 length: 14 residues. Per the germline V gene, CDR1 is SGHRS and CDR2 is YFSETQ. The CDR3 DNA reads TGCGCCAGCAGTCAGCCTTCCCCCGGAGATGAGCAGTTCTTC. This codes for CASSQPSPGDEQFF.

The chain joins TRBV14 to TRBJ1-2, with D perhaps matching TRBD1 (5 bases). Trimming took 7 bases from V and 2 from J, leaving 11 bases between them. The CDR3 has 13 residues. The germline gives CDR1 SGHDN, CDR2 FVKESK. The CDR3 DNA reads as TGTGCCAGCACCCGGACAAAAAACTATGGCTACACCTTC. It translates to CASTRTKNYGYTF.

The chain uses TRBV28 and TRBJ2-5; D might be TRBD2 (6 bases). With the DNA end fitting TRBJ2-7 better, the J assignment may be wrong. There are 16 residues in the CDR3. Germline V gene data show CDR1 as MDHEN and CDR2 as SYDVKM. In nucleotides, the CDR3 is TGTGCCAGCAGTTGGGACTCCGGGACCCTTGACTACGAGCAGTACTTC. It translates to CASSWDSGTLDYEQYF.

V usage is TRBV10-2 and J usage is TRBJ1-6; D is ambiguous. With 4 bases removed from V and 5 bases from J, the gap between germline ends came to 6 bases. Looked up from germline, CDR1 is WSHSY and CDR2 is SAAADI. The CDR3 is 13 amino acids. In DNA form, the CDR3 reads TGCGCCAGCAGTGGAGACAATAATTCACCCCTCCACTTT. This translates into CASSGDNNSPLHF.

The chain joins TRBV5-4 to TRBJ2-6, with 7 bases lining up with TRBD1. In germline, CDR1 is SGHNT, CDR2 YYREEE (reference sequence). Unmatched junction bases numbered 8, after V lost 4 bases and J lost 4 bases. The CDR3 is 16 amino acids. The CDR3 protein is CASSVPGTVGANVLTF. The CDR3 coding sequence is TGTGCCAGCAGCGTACCCGGGACAGTCGGGGCCAACGTCCTGACTTTC.

V and J are TRBV5-1 and TRBJ2-7; 10 nucleotides align to TRBD1. The CDR3 has 16 residues. Germline values: CDR1 SGHRS, CDR2 YFSETQ. The ends lost 3 bases at V and 0 bases at J; junction bases unmatched: 6. CDR3 in DNA: TGCGCCAGCAGCTCCGGGACAGGGGTTTCCTCCTACGAGCAGTACTTC. This encodes CASSSGTGVSSYEQYF. Based on the CDR3 plus reference TRBV5-1 and TRBJ2-7, the full variable domain is KAGVTQTPRYLIKTRGQQVTLSCSPISGHRSVSWYQQTPGQGLQFLFEYFSETQRNKGNFPGRFSGRQFSNSRSEMNVSTLELGDSALYLCASSSGTGVSSYEQYFGPGTRLTVT.